This is a list of T cell receptor beta chains from one sample in a study of human thymus T cells. Sequencing was performed with immunoSEQ multiplex PCR; in TCRdb, only in-frame clones are kept and a portion is missing. The sample has about 78,000 clones; 90% to 97% are singletons. Input material: thymus tissue. These receptors were collected from a boy under three years old with a congenital heart defect but otherwise immunologically healthy. Both conserved end residues are part of each CDR3. Fields, in order: CDR3 protein, CDR3 DNA, clone size, V gene, CDR3 length, D gene, J gene. D genes are given only for firm matches. The listing skips clone size in some rows; elsewhere it reads once, few, many or a size class.

cdr3_aa: CASSPRRATGWEETQYF
cdr3_nt: TGTGCCAGCAGCCCGAGGAGGGCGACAGGCTGGGAAGAGACCCAGTACTTC
clone_size: NA
v_call: TRBV9
cdr3_length: 17
d_call: NA
j_call: TRBJ2-5

cdr3_aa: CASSYRGNRYTDTQYF
cdr3_nt: TGTGCCAGCAGCTACCGGGGGAATAGATACACAGATACGCAGTATTTT
clone_size: once
v_call: TRBV5-6
cdr3_length: 16
d_call: NA
j_call: TRBJ2-3

cdr3_aa: CASSLRGVGEAFF
cdr3_nt: TGTGCCAGCAGTTTGCGAGGGGTGGGTGAAGCTTTCTTT
clone_size: NA
v_call: TRBV27
cdr3_length: 13
d_call: NA
j_call: TRBJ1-1

cdr3_aa: CATSRVRDGEKLFF
cdr3_nt: TGTGCCACCAGCAGAGTCAGGGACGGTGAAAAACTGTTTTTT
clone_size: NA
v_call: TRBV15
cdr3_length: 14
d_call: NA
j_call: TRBJ1-4

cdr3_aa: CASSLRQANGELFF
cdr3_nt: TGCGCCAGCAGCCTCCGACAGGCTAACGGGGAGCTGTTTTTT
clone_size: NA
v_call: TRBV5-1
cdr3_length: 14
d_call: NA
j_call: TRBJ2-2

cdr3_aa: CASSLVDSGANVLTF
cdr3_nt: TGCGCCAGCAGCTTGGTAGACTCTGGGGCCAACGTCCTGACTTTC
clone_size: NA
v_call: TRBV5-1
cdr3_length: 15
d_call: NA
j_call: TRBJ2-6

cdr3_aa: CARIHAPTKVEQFF
cdr3_nt: TGTGCCAGAATTCACGCGCCAACGAAGGTGGAGCAGTTCTTC
clone_size: once
v_call: TRBV5-3
cdr3_length: 14
d_call: NA
j_call: TRBJ2-1

cdr3_aa: CASSIGALGQFF
cdr3_nt: TGTGCCAGTAGTATTGGTGCGCTTGGGCAGTTCTTC
clone_size: NA
v_call: TRBV19
cdr3_length: 12
d_call: NA
j_call: TRBJ2-1

cdr3_aa: CASSETGENTGELFF
cdr3_nt: TGTGCCAGCAGTGAAACAGGGGAGAACACCGGGGAGCTGTTTTTT
clone_size: NA
v_call: TRBV25-1
cdr3_length: 15
d_call: TRBD1
j_call: TRBJ2-2

cdr3_aa: CASSREGYEQYF
cdr3_nt: TGTGCCAGCAGCCGGGAGGGCTACGAGCAGTACTTC
clone_size: NA
v_call: TRBV28
cdr3_length: 12
d_call: TRBD2
j_call: TRBJ2-7

cdr3_aa: CASSFPTGELFF
cdr3_nt: TGTGCCAGCAGTTTCCCTACCGGGGAGCTGTTTTTT
clone_size: NA
v_call: TRBV28
cdr3_length: 12
d_call: NA
j_call: TRBJ2-2

cdr3_aa: CASSRDYLQETQYF
cdr3_nt: TGTGCCAGCAGCCGGGACTACCTCCAAGAGACCCAGTACTTC
clone_size: NA
v_call: TRBV28
cdr3_length: 14
d_call: TRBD2
j_call: TRBJ2-5

cdr3_aa: CASSQRQGAKLGTEAFF
cdr3_nt: TGTGCCAGCAGCCAAAGGCAGGGGGCGAAGTTGGGTACTGAAGCTTTCTTT
clone_size: NA
v_call: TRBV14
cdr3_length: 17
d_call: TRBD1
j_call: TRBJ1-1

cdr3_aa: CASSFPRTGPNTGELFF
cdr3_nt: TGTGCCAGCAGCTTTCCCCGGACAGGACCGAACACCGGGGAGCTGTTTTTT
clone_size: NA
v_call: TRBV7-2
cdr3_length: 17
d_call: TRBD1
j_call: TRBJ2-2

cdr3_aa: CASSLFDWTDEQFF
cdr3_nt: TGTGCCAGCAGCTTATTCGACTGGACAGATGAGCAGTTCTTC
clone_size: NA
v_call: TRBV7-2
cdr3_length: 14
d_call: NA
j_call: TRBJ2-1

cdr3_aa: CASSPRTPWNTEAFF
cdr3_nt: TGTGCCAGCAGTCCCCGTACCCCATGGAACACTGAAGCTTTCTTT
clone_size: once
v_call: TRBV2
cdr3_length: 15
d_call: NA
j_call: TRBJ1-1

cdr3_aa: CASSLVFGDGSYYEQYF
cdr3_nt: TGCGCCAGCAGCTTGGTATTCGGGGATGGCAGCTACTACGAGCAGTACTTC
clone_size: NA
v_call: TRBV5-1
cdr3_length: 17
d_call: NA
j_call: TRBJ2-7

cdr3_aa: CASIDSDETQYF
cdr3_nt: TGTGCCAGTATAGACAGTGACGAGACCCAGTACTTC
clone_size: NA
v_call: TRBV19
cdr3_length: 12
d_call: NA
j_call: TRBJ2-5

cdr3_aa: CAISRTGEGNTEAFF
cdr3_nt: TGTGCCATCAGTAGGACAGGGGAGGGGAACACTGAAGCTTTCTTT
clone_size: NA
v_call: TRBV10-3
cdr3_length: 15
d_call: TRBD1
j_call: TRBJ1-1

cdr3_aa: CASSTLSGRANEQFF
cdr3_nt: TGTGCCAGCAGTACCTTAAGCGGGAGGGCCAATGAGCAGTTCTTC
clone_size: NA
v_call: TRBV27
cdr3_length: 15
d_call: TRBD2
j_call: TRBJ2-1

cdr3_aa: CASSRTTGVSNQPQHF
cdr3_nt: TGTGCCAGCAGCCGCACTACAGGGGTGAGCAATCAGCCCCAGCATTTT
clone_size: NA
v_call: TRBV5-8
cdr3_length: 16
d_call: TRBD1
j_call: TRBJ1-5

cdr3_aa: CASGLRQGGYNEQFF
cdr3_nt: TGTGCTAGTGGTTTACGACAGGGTGGGTACAATGAGCAGTTCTTC
clone_size: NA
v_call: TRBV12-5
cdr3_length: 15
d_call: TRBD1
j_call: TRBJ2-1

cdr3_aa: CASSECGTSKESPLHF
cdr3_nt: TGTGCCAGCAGCGAATGTGGAACCTCAAAGGAATCACCCCTCCACTTT
clone_size: NA
v_call: TRBV27
cdr3_length: 16
d_call: NA
j_call: TRBJ1-6

cdr3_aa: CASSPGQFSGANVLTF
cdr3_nt: TGTGCCAGCAGTCCGGGACAGTTCTCTGGGGCCAACGTCCTGACTTTC
clone_size: NA
v_call: TRBV28
cdr3_length: 16
d_call: TRBD1
j_call: TRBJ2-6

cdr3_aa: CASRSPFGMNTEAFF
cdr3_nt: TGTGCCAGCAGATCTCCGTTTGGAATGAACACTGAAGCTTTCTTT
clone_size: NA
v_call: TRBV7-2
cdr3_length: 15
d_call: NA
j_call: TRBJ1-1

cdr3_aa: CASIRTGESTDTQYF
cdr3_nt: TGTGCCAGTATTAGGACAGGGGAGAGCACAGATACGCAGTATTTT
clone_size: NA
v_call: TRBV19
cdr3_length: 15
d_call: TRBD1
j_call: TRBJ2-3

cdr3_aa: CASRMDGSNTEAFF
cdr3_nt: TGTGCCAGCAGGATGGACGGCTCGAACACTGAAGCTTTCTTT
clone_size: NA
v_call: TRBV11-2
cdr3_length: 14
d_call: NA
j_call: TRBJ1-1

cdr3_aa: CATSRAHPGTGSLNTEAFF
cdr3_nt: TGTGCCACCAGCAGAGCGCACCCCGGGACAGGGTCTCTGAACACTGAAGCTTTCTTT
clone_size: NA
v_call: TRBV15
cdr3_length: 19
d_call: TRBD1
j_call: TRBJ1-1

cdr3_aa: CASSLDFRDREFLYGYTF
cdr3_nt: TGTGCCAGCAGCTTGGACTTCCGGGACAGGGAGTTTTTGTATGGCTACACCTTC
clone_size: NA
v_call: TRBV5-6
cdr3_length: 18
d_call: TRBD1
j_call: TRBJ1-2

cdr3_aa: CASSHKGTQRLYEQYF
cdr3_nt: TGTGCCAGCAGCCATAAGGGGACCCAGAGGCTCTACGAGCAGTACTTC
clone_size: NA
v_call: TRBV27
cdr3_length: 16
d_call: NA
j_call: TRBJ2-7

cdr3_aa: CASSYAPGGTEAFF
cdr3_nt: TGTGCCAGCAGTTATGCCCCGGGGGGGACTGAAGCTTTCTTT
clone_size: NA
v_call: TRBV6-6
cdr3_length: 14
d_call: NA
j_call: TRBJ1-1

cdr3_aa: CASSSGTENYEQYF
cdr3_nt: TGTGCCAGCAGCTCCGGGACAGAGAACTACGAGCAGTACTTC
clone_size: once
v_call: TRBV7-9
cdr3_length: 14
d_call: TRBD1
j_call: TRBJ2-7

cdr3_aa: CASSLGGGGYEQYF
cdr3_nt: TGTGCCAGCAGCTTAGGAGGCGGGGGCTACGAGCAGTACTTC
clone_size: once
v_call: TRBV11-2
cdr3_length: 14
d_call: TRBD2
j_call: TRBJ2-7

cdr3_aa: CAISEQPGGRGANVLTF
cdr3_nt: TGTGCCATCAGTGAACAGCCGGGGGGGCGTGGGGCCAACGTCCTGACTTTC
clone_size: NA
v_call: TRBV10-3
cdr3_length: 17
d_call: TRBD2
j_call: TRBJ2-6

cdr3_aa: CASSQRTSGRGSLTDTQYF
cdr3_nt: TGTGCCAGCAGCCAAAGGACTAGCGGGAGGGGTTCCCTCACAGATACGCAGTATTTT
clone_size: NA
v_call: TRBV9
cdr3_length: 19
d_call: TRBD2
j_call: TRBJ2-3

cdr3_aa: CAISERSGVGEQFF
cdr3_nt: TGTGCCATCAGTGAGCGGTCCGGTGTGGGTGAGCAGTTCTTC
clone_size: NA
v_call: TRBV10-3
cdr3_length: 14
d_call: NA
j_call: TRBJ2-1

cdr3_aa: CASSLRNPQGSYNYGYTF
cdr3_nt: TGTGCCAGCAGTTTACGAAACCCACAGGGAAGCTATAACTATGGCTACACCTTC
clone_size: NA
v_call: TRBV27
cdr3_length: 18
d_call: NA
j_call: TRBJ1-2

cdr3_aa: CASSLSYPLGQGDSPLHF
cdr3_nt: TGTGCCAGCAGTTTATCCTACCCCCTCGGACAGGGAGATTCACCCCTCCACTTT
clone_size: NA
v_call: TRBV27
cdr3_length: 18
d_call: TRBD1
j_call: TRBJ1-6

cdr3_aa: CASSFPHRLHSYEQYF
cdr3_nt: TGTGCCAGCAGTTTCCCTCACAGGCTCCATTCCTACGAGCAGTACTTC
clone_size: NA
v_call: TRBV28
cdr3_length: 16
d_call: NA
j_call: TRBJ2-7

cdr3_aa: CASSFSRTLGRGTGELFF
cdr3_nt: TGTGCCAGCAGTTTCTCTCGTACCCTAGGTAGAGGCACCGGGGAGCTGTTTTTT
clone_size: NA
v_call: TRBV27
cdr3_length: 18
d_call: NA
j_call: TRBJ2-2

cdr3_aa: CASSLGIHYEQYF
cdr3_nt: TGCGCCAGCAGTCTGGGGATCCACTACGAGCAGTACTTC
clone_size: NA
v_call: TRBV5-1
cdr3_length: 13
d_call: NA
j_call: TRBJ2-7

cdr3_aa: CASSLKDLAGGTSTDTQYF
cdr3_nt: TGTGCCAGCAGCTTAAAAGATCTAGCGGGGGGGACTAGCACAGATACGCAGTATTTT
clone_size: NA
v_call: TRBV7-9
cdr3_length: 19
d_call: TRBD2
j_call: TRBJ2-3

cdr3_aa: CASKDRSLYGYTF
cdr3_nt: TGTGCCAGCAAGGACAGGTCCCTCTATGGCTACACCTTC
clone_size: NA
v_call: TRBV6-5
cdr3_length: 13
d_call: TRBD1
j_call: TRBJ1-2

cdr3_aa: CSARVHYGYTF
cdr3_nt: TGCAGCGCAAGGGTCCACTATGGCTACACCTTC
clone_size: NA
v_call: TRBV29-1
cdr3_length: 11
d_call: NA
j_call: TRBJ1-2

cdr3_aa: CATSSSVGYEQYF
cdr3_nt: TGTGCCACCTCGTCCAGCGTGGGGTACGAGCAGTACTTC
clone_size: NA
v_call: TRBV7-9
cdr3_length: 13
d_call: NA
j_call: TRBJ2-7

cdr3_aa: CASSLGGSGVAKNIQYF
cdr3_nt: TGTGCCAGCAGCTTGGGGGGTAGCGGAGTAGCCAAAAACATTCAGTACTTC
clone_size: NA
v_call: TRBV5-4
cdr3_length: 17
d_call: NA
j_call: TRBJ2-4

cdr3_aa: CATEYRTGQYF
cdr3_nt: TGTGCCACCGAATACCGGACAGGGCAGTACTTC
clone_size: few
v_call: TRBV2
cdr3_length: 11
d_call: TRBD1
j_call: TRBJ2-7

cdr3_aa: CASSEKGGTGPNYGYTF
cdr3_nt: TGTGCCAGCAGTGAAAAAGGGGGGACAGGTCCGAACTATGGCTACACCTTC
clone_size: NA
v_call: TRBV6-1
cdr3_length: 17
d_call: TRBD1
j_call: TRBJ1-2

cdr3_aa: CAWSTGHLEAFF
cdr3_nt: TGTGCCTGGAGTACGGGACACCTTGAAGCTTTCTTT
clone_size: once
v_call: TRBV30
cdr3_length: 12
d_call: NA
j_call: TRBJ1-1

cdr3_aa: CASSLDVSRSYEQYF
cdr3_nt: TGTGCCAGCAGCTTAGATGTGAGCCGCTCCTACGAGCAGTACTTC
clone_size: NA
v_call: TRBV7-3
cdr3_length: 15
d_call: NA
j_call: TRBJ2-7

cdr3_aa: CASSLSGGNNEQYF
cdr3_nt: TGTGCCAGCAGCTTATCAGGGGGCAACAACGAGCAGTACTTC
clone_size: NA
v_call: TRBV11-3
cdr3_length: 14
d_call: TRBD1
j_call: TRBJ2-7

cdr3_aa: CASSQQNRDRGNSPLHF
cdr3_nt: TGTGCCAGCAGCCAACAAAACCGGGACAGGGGTAATTCACCCCTCCACTTT
clone_size: once
v_call: TRBV11-3
cdr3_length: 17
d_call: TRBD1
j_call: TRBJ1-6

cdr3_aa: CASGPETSDSLSNYGYTF
cdr3_nt: TGTGCTAGTGGTCCCGAGACATCTGACAGCCTTTCTAACTATGGCTACACCTTC
clone_size: NA
v_call: TRBV12-5
cdr3_length: 18
d_call: NA
j_call: TRBJ1-2

cdr3_aa: CASSQEIFPTEAFF
cdr3_nt: TGCGCCAGCAGCCAAGAAATCTTTCCCACTGAAGCTTTCTTT
clone_size: NA
v_call: TRBV4-3
cdr3_length: 14
d_call: NA
j_call: TRBJ1-1

cdr3_aa: CSVEEAGNTIYF
cdr3_nt: TGCAGCGTTGAAGAGGCTGGAAACACCATATATTTT
clone_size: NA
v_call: TRBV29-1
cdr3_length: 12
d_call: NA
j_call: TRBJ1-3

cdr3_aa: CASRSSSGGEQFF
cdr3_nt: TGCGCCAGCCGCTCATCTAGCGGGGGGGAGCAGTTCTTC
clone_size: NA
v_call: TRBV5-1
cdr3_length: 13
d_call: TRBD2
j_call: TRBJ2-1